The 17 T cell receptor beta chains presented below share a single source sample, sequenced in a study of CD8 T cells in ankylosing spondylitis. These receptors lack a known antigen. Findings and caveats of the study: What appeared characteristic of ankylosing spondylitis blood was a TCR beta motif of eight highly homologous variants.

TCRdb reanalysed the 5' RACE reads using MiXCR and keeps one entry per CDR3 protein. The repertoire holds roughly 350,000 distinct CDR3 sequences, with 7% to 9% as singletons. The sequenced sample consisted of blood, either unsorted or a sorted T cell fraction (not recorded which). These receptors originate from a male donor with ankylosing spondylitis.

This sequence joins TRBV3-1 and TRBJ2-1; D ambiguous. The CDR3 is 15 amino acids. Deletions cut 4 bases from V and 0 bases from J, with 10 bases between. Germline loops: CDR1 LGHDT, CDR2 YNNKEL (reference sequence). As DNA, the CDR3 is TGTGCCAGCAGCCCCGCCCCTAGCTCCTACAATGAGCAGTTCTTC. Protein sequence: CASSPAPSSYNEQFF.

The rearrangement joins TRBV18 to TRBJ2-5; D is ambiguous. Germline V gives CDR1 KGHSH, CDR2 LQKENI. The ends were cut back, 4 bases at V and 2 bases at J, with 8 bases in the middle. This CDR3 comprises 13 residues. In DNA form, the CDR3 reads TGTGCCAGCTCACGTAACGGACAAGAGACCCAGTACTTC. Its protein is CASSRNGQETQYF.

This clonotype showed up many times. The rearrangement joins TRBV7-3 to TRBJ2-2, with 11 bases lining up with TRBD2. Germline loops: CDR1 SGHTA, CDR2 FQGTGA. V gave up 5 bases and J gave up 4 bases; unmatched junction bases: 6. The CDR3 extends over 16 amino acids. The chain's CDR3 is CASSPGLAGPTGELFF. In DNA form, the CDR3 reads TGTGCCAGCAGCCCCGGACTAGCGGGCCCCACCGGGGAGCTGTTTTTT.

This clonotype has at least ten counts. The chain carries TRBV29-1 and TRBJ1-2; D remains unclear. The V and J ends lost 0 bases and 4 bases respectively, with 9 bases between them. The CDR3 consists of 13 residues. Per the germline V gene, CDR1 is SQVTM and CDR2 is ANQGSEA. The CDR3 nucleotides are TGCAGCGTTGAAGATCAAGGGCTCTATGGCTACACCTTC. Its protein is CSVEDQGLYGYTF.

This clonotype appeared a few times. The gene calls are TRBV13 and TRBJ2-5, with D perhaps being TRBD1 or TRBD2 (5 bases each). The CDR3 covers 16 residues. Germline CDR1 is PRHDT and CDR2 is FYEKMQ (reference sequence). V was pared by 5 bases and J by 1 base, with 17 bases between. The CDR3 is CASSRSGGGGQETQYF. Written as DNA, the CDR3 is TGTGCCAGCAGCCGATCTGGGGGTGGAGGCCAAGAGACCCAGTACTTC. Together with reference TRBV13 and TRBJ2-5, the CDR3 gives the full variable domain: AAGVIQSPRHLIKEKRETATLKCYPIPRHDTVYWYQQGPGQDPQFLISFYEKMQSDKGSIPDRFSAQQFSDYHSELNMSSLELGDSALYFCASSRSGGGGQETQYFGPGTRLLVL.

The sample holds many counts of this clonotype. The chain employs TRBV11-2 and TRBJ2-1; D might be TRBD1 (5 bases). CDR3 size: 15 residues. Germline assignment: CDR1 SGHAT and CDR2 FQNNGV. The V gene lost 0 bases and the J gene lost 6 bases, with 12 bases spanning the gap. The CDR3 protein is CASSLDLQVSNEQFF. The CDR3 DNA is TGTGCCAGCAGCTTAGATTTACAGGTTTCCAATGAGCAGTTCTTC.

The chain recombines TRBV4-1 with TRBJ2-7; unclear D gene. The CDR3 consists of 16 residues. Germline V gene sequence: CDR1 MGHRA, CDR2 YSYEKL. V lost 1 base to trimming and J lost 0 bases, with 13 bases between them. CDR3 in amino acids: CASSQVAALSSYEQYF. Written as DNA, the CDR3 is TGCGCCAGCAGCCAAGTTGCGGCATTGAGCTCCTACGAGCAGTACTTC.

This clonotype was seen only a few times. The genes are TRBV15 and TRBJ2-3; D possibly uses TRBD1 or TRBD2 (5 bases each). The CDR3 spans 17 residues. V was trimmed by 0 bases and J by 6 bases, leaving 19 bases between them. Germline CDR1 is LNHNV and CDR2 is YYDKDF (reference sequence). The CDR3 loop is CATSRDGTVGVQDTQYF. CDR3 DNA: TGTGCCACCAGCAGAGACGGGACGGTAGGGGTTCAGGATACGCAGTATTTT.

This clonotype showed up just a few times. The rearrangement joins TRBV7-8 to TRBJ2-1; D is perhaps TRBD1 (6 bases). V lost 5 bases and J 10 bases, leaving 15 bases between the germline ends. This CDR3 spans 13 amino acids. The V gene's germline CDR1 is SGHVS and CDR2 FQNEAQ. CDR3: CASSSNRVGEQFF. The CDR3 DNA reads as TGTGCCAGCAGCAGTAACAGGGTAGGGGAGCAGTTCTTC.

This clonotype was seen only a few times. The rearrangement joins TRBV5-1 to TRBJ1-4; tentative D call: TRBD1 (6 bases). The CDR3 length is 18 residues. Looked up from germline, CDR1 is SGHRS and CDR2 is YFSETQ. V was pared by 0 bases and J by 1 base, with 16 bases between. This CDR3 reads CASSLASGGRETNEKLFF. CDR3 DNA sequence: TGCGCCAGCAGCTTGGCCTCCGGGGGCCGGGAAACTAATGAAAAACTGTTTTTT.

The sample holds a few counts of this clonotype. The chain is built from TRBV7-9 and TRBJ2-3, with TRBD2 matching over 8 bases. The ends lost 1 base at V and 5 bases at J; junction bases unmatched: 5. This CDR3 is 15 amino acids long. Per germline, CDR1 SEHNR and CDR2 FQNEAQ (reference sequence). This CDR3 is CASSLVGLAGDTQYF. In nucleotides, the CDR3 is TGTGCCAGCAGCTTAGTTGGCCTAGCGGGAGATACGCAGTATTTT.

The rearrangement joins TRBV6-2 or TRBV6-3 to TRBJ2-5; D unresolved. Germline V gene data show CDR1 as MNHEY and CDR2 as SVGEGT. Deletions cut 2 bases from V and 2 bases from J, with 6 bases between. This CDR3 spans 13 amino acids. The CDR3 DNA is TGTGCCAGCAGTTACCATACGCAAGAGACCCAGTACTTC. Protein: CASSYHTQETQYF.

A few counts support this clonotype. This chain uses TRBV5-1 with TRBJ2-3; possibly TRBD1 for D (6 bases). Trimming shortened V by 3 bases and J by 4 bases, and 21 bases separated the two germline ends. Germline CDR1 and CDR2: SGHRS and YFSETQ. CDR3 length: 17 residues. The CDR3 DNA reads TGCGCCAGCAGCTGGGGACCGAGGCAGGGGACCGCAGATACGCAGTATTTT. It is translated as CASSWGPRQGTADTQYF.

This clonotype was detected only a few times. The chain employs TRBV4-1 and TRBJ1-2; TRBD1 aligns across 8 bases. Germline lookup yields CDR1 MGHRA and CDR2 YSYEKL. The CDR3 totals 17 residues. The ends lost 2 bases at V and 4 bases at J; junction bases unmatched: 12. DNA for the CDR3: TGCGCCAGCAGCCAACACCCGGGACAGGTAATTTCCTATGGCTACACCTTC. Its protein is CASSQHPGQVISYGYTF.

This clonotype appeared many times. J is TRBJ2-3 and V is TRBV2, with 8 bases aligning to TRBD1. This CDR3 region has 15 residues. V dropped 4 bases and J dropped 2; count of bases not matched to a gene: 5. Germline CDR1 SNHLY, CDR2 FYNNEI. CDR3 DNA: TGTGCCAGCAGTGTTGAGGACAGGGTCACAGATACGCAGTATTTT. It specifies CASSVEDRVTDTQYF.

This chain links TRBV28 with TRBJ2-1, with 10 bases identical to TRBD2. CDR1 is MDHEN, CDR2 SYDVKM, per germline. The CDR3 totals 17 residues. Losses at the gene ends were 5 bases for V and 1 base for J; bases not matched to a gene: 8. CDR3 coding DNA: TGTGCCAGCAGTCCCTTCGGGACTAGCGAGTCCTACAATGAGCAGTTCTTC. Translation: CASSPFGTSESYNEQFF.

This clonotype was counted only a few times. The genes are TRBV28 and TRBJ2-7, with D maybe TRBD2 (6 bases). V lost 3 bases, J lost 3 bases, and 15 bases lay in between. The CDR3 has 15 residues. Germline values: CDR1 MDHEN, CDR2 SYDVKM. The CDR3 reads CASSFGGTQLYEQYF. In nucleotides, the CDR3 is TGTGCCAGCAGTTTTGGAGGGACCCAACTCTACGAGCAGTACTTC.